The source of this T cell receptor beta chain is a study of T cells in Graves' hyperthyroidism and ophthalmopathy (dated by TCRdb to between 2017 and 2020). About the study as a whole: Peripheral blood samples were taken at initial diagnosis, before any treatment was given. TCR V-J signatures able to tell the groups apart were searched for in a discovery cohort of about a hundred patients, of whom fewer than 45 had Graves' ophthalmopathy and 55 to 60 had stable Graves' hyperthyroidism. Whether ophthalmopathy could be predicted prospectively was tested in an independent validation cohort made up of fewer than 20 hyperthyroidism patients plus 17 patients who later progressed to ophthalmopathy. For training and testing, the 100 or so patients in the discovery cohort were randomly divided in a 7:3 ratio. The study also compared thyroid tissue and blood T-cell repertoires from 5 to 7 Graves' hyperthyroidism patients. After sampling, hyperthyroidism patients received methimazole starting at 30 mg daily, and ophthalmopathy patients received high-dose intravenous methylprednisolone. TCR Vbeta CDR3 sequencing of some 140 peripheral blood samples (fewer than 45 ophthalmopathy, over 70 hyperthyroidism and around 17 progressor patients) is reported in the paper. Paper-wide results and their limitations: Blood samples also contained most of the expanded thyroid clonotypes (frequency above 0.001), which suggests that blood repertoires may reflect thyroid immune responses. Ophthalmopathy was separated from stable hyperthyroidism by a 13 V-J signature model, with about 86% sensitivity and 81% to 82% specificity obtained in cross-validation and 80%/75% obtained in testing. Sample size was not statistically predetermined, and blinding of investigators to group allocation was not performed. In validation, progression to ophthalmopathy was predicted by the model with nearly 71% sensitivity and nearly 75% specificity, a median of approximately 6.5 months before onset.

The junction shows trimming of 0 bases on V and 0 bases on J, and the gene matches do not reach 14 bases of it. The CDR3 goes from the cysteine to the phenylalanine over 20 residues. Just CDR3 DNA is preserved here, 60 bases in frame from base 1. CDR1 and CDR2 are read off the germline V gene (reference sequence) as DFQATT and SNEGSKA. In this sample, this clonotype turned up a few times. Its target antigen remains unknown. No much larger clone exists at a distance of one base, and base qualities are not known. The TCR beta CDR3 regions were amplified from RNA transcripts. For the first round of RT-PCR on the TCR CDR3, the HTBI primer set was used together with the Qiagen OneStep RT-PCR kit. The libraries were constructed in a second round of multiplex PCR and then size-selected and purified. The libraries were sequenced on an Illumina HiSeq2000 using paired-end 100 bp reads. As for how the authors treated the data: SOAPnuke was used to process the raw data, throwing out any read that contained adapters or uncalled bases, had a mean Phred below 15, or lacked an exact constant-primer or identifier match. COPE v1.2.5 was used to merge high-quality paired reads, and clonotypes were defined as unique nucleotide sequences. Clonotypes were aligned to IMGT TRBV, TRBD and TRBJ reference segments using MiTCR v1.1. Analysis was restricted to V-J combinations with a frequency above 0.0001, which covered about 99% of repertoires. A TCS score was defined as the ratio between F50 (clonal expansion) and ExV (chaos), using BLOSUM62-based TCRdist between CDR3 peptides within each V-J. Welch's t-statistics and random forest reduced around 550 V-J features to roughly 13, which were used in a naive Bayes classifier (R e1071). TCRdb redid the processing of the public reads, applying fastp at Q25 and MiXCR, and retained in-frame beta chains. Identical CDR3 protein sequences are pooled into one entry, listed with their most common genes and DNA. What appears here as the V and J calls and clone size reflects TCRdb's work, not the paper's. Recorded for this sample are 300,000 to 350,000 distinct CDR3 sequences; 15% to 20% of them occurred a single time. Approximately 49% of the sample comes from the top ten.

A patient counted as having stable Graves' hyperthyroidism if no progression to ophthalmopathy occurred over 18 months of follow-up. Hyperthyroidism patients were newly diagnosed, with disease duration under 2 months, and aged 18 to 65 years. The study excluded patients with uncontrolled infections, other autoimmune diseases, pregnancy or lactation. Diagnoses were based on clinical symptoms, serum thyroxine and TRAb, thyroid ultrasound and orbital computed tomography. PBMCs were isolated from around 10 ml of fresh peripheral blood by Ficoll-Paque density gradient centrifugation. Total RNA was extracted with Trizol reagent, and quality was checked on an Agilent 2100 Bioanalyzer.

The chain is assembled from TRBV20-1 and TRBJ2-2; 9 nucleotides in the junction match TRBD1. The TCR was taken from a woman aged 45-59 years with Graves' hyperthyroidism. Source material: blood. The DNA sequence follows: TGCAGTGCTAGAGATATTGGGACAGGGAAGGTTTCATCGAACACCGGGGAGCTGTTTTTT. Its coded protein is CSARDIGTGKVSSNTGELFF.